This T cell receptor (beta chain) stems from a study of blood T cell repertoires in COVID-19. Looking at the study overall: The origin of the acute and convalescent COVID-19 samples was the United States, Italy and Spain.

Germline loops: CDR1 SGHTA, CDR2 FQGNSA. V was clipped by 5 bases and J by 1 base, with 12 bases between them. This CDR3 contains 14 residues. Profiled with immunoSEQ multiplex PCR; TCRdb holds only in-frame clones, not every one. The table has about 440,000 clones, about 85% seen once. The sequenced sample consisted of PBMCs or T cells enriched from blood (not recorded which). The sequence derives from a woman between 18 and 29 years old with acute COVID-19. The genes are TRBV7-2 and TRBJ2-7, with D maybe TRBD2 (5 bases). Here the CDR3 reads CASSISEVSYEQYF. CDR3 DNA sequence: TGTGCCAGCAGCATTAGCGAGGTGTCCTACGAGCAGTACTTC.